This T cell receptor (beta chain) appears in the sequencing data of a study of OX40 agonist ivuxolimab in advanced cancers. Study-level information: Melanoma, hepatocellular carcinoma, head and neck or renal cell cancer occurred in dose-escalation patients.

CDR1 is SGHKS, CDR2 YYEKEE, per germline (reference sequence). The CDR3 is made up of 14 amino acids. Trimming pared 5 bases from V and 0 bases from J, leaving 9 bases between. People who had autoimmune disease history or systemic immunosuppression were excluded. General study findings and limits: Clonal expansion from baseline to week 6 occurred in both CD4+ and CD8+ T cells.

The data were produced by immunoSEQ multiplex PCR, yet TCRdb's version contains in-frame clones alone and is incomplete. The sample has about 64,000 clones, about 86% seen once. As concerns this clone: Its antigen is not known.

This TCR was recovered from an adult with an advanced solid tumor such as melanoma, head and neck, liver or kidney cancer. This rearrangement joins TRBV5-5 to TRBJ2-4; D call uncertain. The starting material was CD4+ or CD8+ T cells sorted from blood, obtained in a trial of the OX40 agonist ivuxolimab. The CDR3 reads CASRPHLAKNIQYF. The CDR3 DNA reads as TGTGCCAGCAGACCGCATCTAGCCAAAAACATTCAGTACTTC.